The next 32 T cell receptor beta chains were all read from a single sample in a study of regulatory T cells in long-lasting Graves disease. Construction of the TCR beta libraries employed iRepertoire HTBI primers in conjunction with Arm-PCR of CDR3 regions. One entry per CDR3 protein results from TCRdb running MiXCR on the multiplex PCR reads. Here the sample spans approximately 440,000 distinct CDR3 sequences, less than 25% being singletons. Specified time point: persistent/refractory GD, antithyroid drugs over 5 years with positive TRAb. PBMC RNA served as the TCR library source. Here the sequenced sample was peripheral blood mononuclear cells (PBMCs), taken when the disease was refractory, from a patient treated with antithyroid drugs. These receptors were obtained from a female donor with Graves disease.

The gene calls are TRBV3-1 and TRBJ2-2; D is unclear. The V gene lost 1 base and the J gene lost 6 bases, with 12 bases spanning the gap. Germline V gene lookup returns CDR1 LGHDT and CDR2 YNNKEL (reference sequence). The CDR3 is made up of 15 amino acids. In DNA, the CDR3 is TGTGCCAGCAGCCAAGTCCTAGTAGTTTCCGGGGAGCTGTTTTTT. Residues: CASSQVLVVSGELFF.

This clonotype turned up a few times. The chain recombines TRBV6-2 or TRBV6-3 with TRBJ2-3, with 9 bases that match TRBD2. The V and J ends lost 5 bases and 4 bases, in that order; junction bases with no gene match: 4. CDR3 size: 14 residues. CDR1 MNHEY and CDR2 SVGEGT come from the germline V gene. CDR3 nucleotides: TGTGCCAGCAGTAATAGCGGGAGTGCAGATACGCAGTATTTT. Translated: CASSNSGSADTQYF.

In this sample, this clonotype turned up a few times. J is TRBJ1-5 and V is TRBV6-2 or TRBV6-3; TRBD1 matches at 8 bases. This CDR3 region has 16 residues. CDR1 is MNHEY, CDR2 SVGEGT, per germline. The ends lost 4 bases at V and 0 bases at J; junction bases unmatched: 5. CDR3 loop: CASSSRTGLSNQPQHF. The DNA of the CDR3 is TGTGCCAGCAGTTCCCGGACAGGGCTTAGCAATCAGCCCCAGCATTTT.

The CDR3 is CASSLYRGRETQYF. DNA of the CDR3: TGTGCCAGCAGTTTATACAGGGGACGAGAGACCCAGTACTTC. The V and J genes are TRBV27 and TRBJ2-5; TRBD1 aligns across 7 bases. Germline V gene data show CDR1 as MNHEY and CDR2 as SMNVEV (reference sequence). The CDR3 spans 14 residues. Unmatched junction bases numbered 3, after V lost 1 base and J lost 4 bases.

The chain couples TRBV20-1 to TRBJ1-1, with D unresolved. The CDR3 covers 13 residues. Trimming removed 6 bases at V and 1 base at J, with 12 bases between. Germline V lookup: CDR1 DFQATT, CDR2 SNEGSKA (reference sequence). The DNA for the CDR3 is TGCAGTGCCATCACGCCAGGGAACACTGAAGCTTTCTTT. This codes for CSAITPGNTEAFF.

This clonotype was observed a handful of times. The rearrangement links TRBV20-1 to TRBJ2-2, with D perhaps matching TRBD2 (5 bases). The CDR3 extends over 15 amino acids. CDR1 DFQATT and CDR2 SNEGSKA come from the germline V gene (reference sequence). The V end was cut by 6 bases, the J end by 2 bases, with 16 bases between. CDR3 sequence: CSAPESGLNTGELFF. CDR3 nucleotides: TGCAGTGCCCCAGAGTCGGGATTAAACACCGGGGAGCTGTTTTTT.

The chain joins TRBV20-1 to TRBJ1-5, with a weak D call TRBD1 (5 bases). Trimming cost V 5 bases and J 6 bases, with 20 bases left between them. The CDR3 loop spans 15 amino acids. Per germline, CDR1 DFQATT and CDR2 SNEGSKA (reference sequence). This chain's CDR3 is CSAPRPGGWFQPQHF. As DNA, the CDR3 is TGCAGTGCTCCGCGACCCGGGGGGTGGTTTCAGCCCCAGCATTTT.

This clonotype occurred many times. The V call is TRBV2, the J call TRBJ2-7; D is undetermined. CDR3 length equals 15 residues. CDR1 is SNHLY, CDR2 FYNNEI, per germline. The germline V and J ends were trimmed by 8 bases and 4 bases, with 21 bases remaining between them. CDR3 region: CASSPRRYYIYEQYF. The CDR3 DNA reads TGTGCCAGCTCCCCCCGGCGGTATTACATTTACGAGCAGTACTTC.

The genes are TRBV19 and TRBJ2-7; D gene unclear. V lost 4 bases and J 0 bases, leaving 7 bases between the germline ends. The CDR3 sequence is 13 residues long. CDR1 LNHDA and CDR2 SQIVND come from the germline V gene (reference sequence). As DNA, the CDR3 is TGTGCCAGTAGTAACACCGACTCCTACGAGCAGTACTTC. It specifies CASSNTDSYEQYF.

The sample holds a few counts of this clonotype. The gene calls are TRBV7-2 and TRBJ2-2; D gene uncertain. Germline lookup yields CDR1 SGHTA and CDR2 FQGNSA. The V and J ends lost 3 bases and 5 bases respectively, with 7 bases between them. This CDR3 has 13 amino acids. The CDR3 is CASSFSQTGELFF. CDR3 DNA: TGTGCCAGCAGCTTCAGCCAGACCGGGGAGCTGTTTTTT.

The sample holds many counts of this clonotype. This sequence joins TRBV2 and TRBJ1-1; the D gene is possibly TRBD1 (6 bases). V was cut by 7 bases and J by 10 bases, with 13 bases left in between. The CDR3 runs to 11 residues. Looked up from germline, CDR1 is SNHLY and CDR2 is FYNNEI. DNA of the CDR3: TGTGCCAGCACCGGCCAGGGGCCAGCTTTCTTT. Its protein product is CASTGQGPAFF.

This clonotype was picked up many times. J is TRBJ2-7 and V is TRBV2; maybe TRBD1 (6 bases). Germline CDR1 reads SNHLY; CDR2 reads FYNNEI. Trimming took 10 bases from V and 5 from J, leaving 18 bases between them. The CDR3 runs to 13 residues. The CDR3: CATRGAGDDEQYF. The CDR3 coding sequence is TGTGCCACCAGAGGGGCAGGGGATGACGAGCAGTACTTC.

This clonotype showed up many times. The CDR3 DNA reads TGTGCCAGCCCGGGGGACAGGGGGAGCCGGGAGACCCAGTACTTC. Its protein product is CASPGDRGSRETQYF. The V gene is TRBV2, the J gene TRBJ2-5; 11 positions match TRBD1. The CDR3 spans 15 residues. With 8 bases clipped from V and 5 bases from J, the junction kept 10 bases outside the gene matches. Germline CDR1 SNHLY, CDR2 FYNNEI. Full variable domain (remainder filled in from reference TRBV2 and TRBJ2-5): EPEVTQTPSHQVTQMGQEVILRCVPISNHLYFYWYRQILGQKVEFLVSFYNNEISEKSEIFDDQFSVERPDGSNFTLKIRSTKLEDSAMYFCASPGDRGSRETQYFGPGTRLLVL.

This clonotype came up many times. CDR3 coding DNA: TGTGCCAGCAGCCTCATTCAGGGAAATCAGCCCCAGCATTTT. This translates into CASSLIQGNQPQHF. The chain combines TRBV28 with TRBJ1-5; tentative D call: TRBD1 (5 bases). Germline V gene sequence: CDR1 MDHEN, CDR2 SYDVKM. CDR3 length: 14 residues. Trimming stripped 6 bases from V and 4 bases from J, with 13 bases between.

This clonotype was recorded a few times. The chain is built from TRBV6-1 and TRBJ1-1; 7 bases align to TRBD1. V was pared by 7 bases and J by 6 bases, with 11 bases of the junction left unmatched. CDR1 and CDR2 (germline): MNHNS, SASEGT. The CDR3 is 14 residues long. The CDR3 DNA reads TGTGCCAGCAACTTACAGGGGTTACTAGCTGAAGCTTTCTTT. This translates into CASNLQGLLAEAFF.

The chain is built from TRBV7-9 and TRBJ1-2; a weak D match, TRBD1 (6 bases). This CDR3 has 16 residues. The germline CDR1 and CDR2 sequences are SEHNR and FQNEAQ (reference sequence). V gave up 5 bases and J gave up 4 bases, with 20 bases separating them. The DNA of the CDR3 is TGTGCCAGCAGCCCCTTTGAGGGGGAAGGAGGCTATGGCTACACCTTC. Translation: CASSPFEGEGGYGYTF. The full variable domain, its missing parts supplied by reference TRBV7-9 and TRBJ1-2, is DTGVSQNPRHKITKRGQNVTFRCDPISEHNRLYWYRQTLGQGPEFLTYFQNEAQLEKSRLLSDRFSAERPKGSFSTLEIQRTEQGDSAMYLCASSPFEGEGGYGYTFGSGTRLTVV.

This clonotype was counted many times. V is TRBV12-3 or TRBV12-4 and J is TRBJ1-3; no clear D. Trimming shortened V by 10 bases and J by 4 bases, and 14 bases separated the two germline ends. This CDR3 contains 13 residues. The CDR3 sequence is CATLLSGGNTIYF. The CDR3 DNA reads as TGTGCCACCCTGTTATCCGGAGGAAACACCATATATTTT.

The CDR3 nucleotides read TGTGCCAGCAGTTTATCCGACTATAATTCACCCCTCCACTTT. Amino acid sequence: CASSLSDYNSPLHF. V and J are TRBV12-3 or TRBV12-4 and TRBJ1-6; no definite D call. CDR3 length: 14 amino acids. With 2 bases removed from V and 3 bases from J, the gap between germline ends came to 5 bases.

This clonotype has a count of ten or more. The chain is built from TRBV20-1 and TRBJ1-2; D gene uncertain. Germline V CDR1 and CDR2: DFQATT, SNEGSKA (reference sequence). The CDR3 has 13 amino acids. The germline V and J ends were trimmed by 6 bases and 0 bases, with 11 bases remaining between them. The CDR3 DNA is TGCAGTGCCCAGACAAAATCTAACTATGGCTACACCTTC. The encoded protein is CSAQTKSNYGYTF.

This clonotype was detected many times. The CDR3 DNA sequence: TGTGCCAGCAGTGGAAATTGGGACCGAGAGACCCAGTACTTC. Translation: CASSGNWDRETQYF. The J gene is TRBJ2-5, the V gene TRBV2; D tentatively fits TRBD1 or TRBD2 (5 bases each). Trimming shortened V by 4 bases and J by 4 bases, and 13 bases separated the two germline ends. The length of the CDR3 is 14 residues. Germline CDR1 SNHLY, CDR2 FYNNEI.

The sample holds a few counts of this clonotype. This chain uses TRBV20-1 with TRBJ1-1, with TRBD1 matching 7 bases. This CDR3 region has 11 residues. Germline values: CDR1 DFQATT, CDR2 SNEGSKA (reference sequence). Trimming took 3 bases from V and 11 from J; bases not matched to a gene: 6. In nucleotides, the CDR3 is TGCAGTGCTAGCAGGGGGGCGGAGGCTTTCTTT. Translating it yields CSASRGAEAFF.

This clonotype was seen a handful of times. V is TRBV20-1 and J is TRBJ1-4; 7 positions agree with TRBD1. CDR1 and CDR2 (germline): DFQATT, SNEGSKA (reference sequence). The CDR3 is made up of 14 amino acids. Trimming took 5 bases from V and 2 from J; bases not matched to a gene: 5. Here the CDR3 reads CSALTGTTNEKLFF. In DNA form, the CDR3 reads TGCAGTGCTTTGACAGGGACGACTAATGAAAAACTGTTTTTT.

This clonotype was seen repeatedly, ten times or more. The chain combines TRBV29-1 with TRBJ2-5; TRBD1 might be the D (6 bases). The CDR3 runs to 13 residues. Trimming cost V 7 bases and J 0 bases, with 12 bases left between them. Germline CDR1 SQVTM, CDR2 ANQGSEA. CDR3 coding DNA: TGCAGCGGACGAAGGGGGTACCAAGAGACCCAGTACTTC. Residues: CSGRRGYQETQYF.

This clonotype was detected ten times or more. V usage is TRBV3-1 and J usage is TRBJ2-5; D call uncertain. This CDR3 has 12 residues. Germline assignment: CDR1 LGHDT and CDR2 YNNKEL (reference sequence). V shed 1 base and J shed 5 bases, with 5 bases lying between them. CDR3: CASSQVYETQYF. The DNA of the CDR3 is TGTGCCAGCAGCCAAGTGTATGAGACCCAGTACTTC.

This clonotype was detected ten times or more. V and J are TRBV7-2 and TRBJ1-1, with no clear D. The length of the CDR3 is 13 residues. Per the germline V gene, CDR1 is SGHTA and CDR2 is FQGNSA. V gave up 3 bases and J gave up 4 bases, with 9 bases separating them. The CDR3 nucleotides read TGTGCCAGCAGCTTTAAGATGGTCACTGAAGCTTTCTTT. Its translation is CASSFKMVTEAFF. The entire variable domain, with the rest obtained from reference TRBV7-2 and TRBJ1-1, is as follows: GAGVSQSPSNKVTEKGKDVELRCDPISGHTALYWYRQSLGQGLEFLIYFQGNSAPDKSGLPSDRFSAERTGGSVSTLTIQRTQQEDSAVYLCASSFKMVTEAFFGQGTRLTVV.

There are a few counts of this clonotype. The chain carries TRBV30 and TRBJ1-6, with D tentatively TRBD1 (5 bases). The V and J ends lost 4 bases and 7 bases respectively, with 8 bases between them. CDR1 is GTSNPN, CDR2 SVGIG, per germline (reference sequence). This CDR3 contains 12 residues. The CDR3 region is CAWKQVNSPLHF. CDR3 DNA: TGTGCCTGGAAACAGGTGAATTCACCCCTCCACTTT.

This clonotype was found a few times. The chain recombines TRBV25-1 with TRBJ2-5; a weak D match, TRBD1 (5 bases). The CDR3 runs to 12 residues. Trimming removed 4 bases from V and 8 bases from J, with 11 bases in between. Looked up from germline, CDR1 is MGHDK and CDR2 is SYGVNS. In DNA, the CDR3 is TGTGCCAGCAGTGGGGGAACAGGAACCCAGTACTTC. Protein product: CASSGGTGTQYF.

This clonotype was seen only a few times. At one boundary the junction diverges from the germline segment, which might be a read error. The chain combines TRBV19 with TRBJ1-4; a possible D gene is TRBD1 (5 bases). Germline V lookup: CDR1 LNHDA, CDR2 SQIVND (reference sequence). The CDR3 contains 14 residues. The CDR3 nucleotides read TGTGCCAGCAGTACAGGTACTGCCAATGAAAAACTGTTTTTT. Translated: CASSTGTANEKLFF.

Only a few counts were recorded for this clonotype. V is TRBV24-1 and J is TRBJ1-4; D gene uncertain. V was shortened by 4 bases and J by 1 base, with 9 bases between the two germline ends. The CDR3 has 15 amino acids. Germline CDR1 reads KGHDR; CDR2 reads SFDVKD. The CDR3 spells CATSEGRRTNEKLFF. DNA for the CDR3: TGTGCCACCAGTGAGGGGAGAAGAACTAATGAAAAACTGTTTTTT.

CDR3 amino acids: CASSLATRGQQETQYF. In DNA, the CDR3 is TGTGCCAGCAGCTTGGCCACACGGGGACAGCAAGAGACCCAGTACTTC. The chain combines TRBV5-8 with TRBJ2-5; 7 bases match TRBD1. Trimming cost V 0 bases and J 2 bases; bases outside gene matches: 7. The CDR3 is made up of 16 amino acids. Germline CDR1 reads SGHTS; CDR2 reads YDEGEE.

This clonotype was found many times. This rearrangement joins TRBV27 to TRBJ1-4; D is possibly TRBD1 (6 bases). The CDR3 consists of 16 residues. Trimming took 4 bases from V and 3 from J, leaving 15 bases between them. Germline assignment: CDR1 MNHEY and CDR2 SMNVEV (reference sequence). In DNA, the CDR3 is TGTGCCAGCAGTTATCACAGGGCCCCTGCTAATGAAAAACTGTTTTTT. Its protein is CASSYHRAPANEKLFF.

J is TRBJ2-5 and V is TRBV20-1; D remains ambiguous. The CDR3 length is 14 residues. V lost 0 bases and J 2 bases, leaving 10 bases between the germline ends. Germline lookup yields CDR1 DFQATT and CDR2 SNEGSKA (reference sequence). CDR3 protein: CSARDRITQETQYF. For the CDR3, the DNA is TGCAGTGCTAGAGATCGGATAACACAAGAGACCCAGTACTTC.